These T cell receptor beta chains were read from a single sample in a study of low-dose radiotherapy and immunotherapy resistance in tumors. TCRdb processed the reads anew with MiXCR; each CDR3 protein has one entry. The repertoire holds almost 45,000 distinct CDR3 sequences, with 20% to 30% as singletons. Sequenced material: PBMCs, taken after low-dose radiotherapy plus immunotherapy. These receptors all stem from a male donor with prostate cancer. The CDR3 runs from the conserved cysteine through the conserved F or W. Fields, in order: V gene, J gene, CDR3 length, D gene, clone size, CDR3 protein, CDR3 DNA. The D gene is left open where the match is weak. The size field is filled for only some rows; it gives once, few, many or a size class.

V gene: TRBV7-9; J gene: TRBJ2-7; CDR3 length: 17; D gene: TRBD1; clone size: many; CDR3 protein: CASSPRTPGQGTYEQYF; CDR3 DNA: TGTGCCAGCAGCCCACGGACACCCGGACAGGGAACATACGAGCAGTACTTC
V gene: TRBV27; J gene: TRBJ2-1; CDR3 length: 21; D gene: TRBD2; clone size: many; CDR3 protein: CASSPHNIPTLAGTPYNEQFF; CDR3 DNA: TGTGCCAGCAGTCCCCATAATATACCCACGTTAGCGGGAACCCCCTACAATGAGCAGTTCTTC
V gene: TRBV2; J gene: TRBJ1-4; CDR3 length: 16; D gene: -; clone size: -; CDR3 protein: CASSVNRASTNEKLFF; CDR3 DNA: TGTGCCAGCAGTGTAAACAGGGCGTCAACTAATGAAAAACTGTTTTTT
V gene: TRBV9; J gene: TRBJ2-5; CDR3 length: 14; D gene: -; clone size: -; CDR3 protein: CANSLGTIQETQYF; CDR3 DNA: TGTGCCAACAGCCTCGGGACAATCCAAGAGACCCAGTACTTC
V gene: TRBV18; J gene: TRBJ1-1; CDR3 length: 15; D gene: -; clone size: many; CDR3 protein: CASSPLVSGSTEAFF; CDR3 DNA: TGTGCCAGCTCACCATTAGTCAGTGGGTCCACTGAAGCTTTCTTT
V gene: TRBV5-4; J gene: TRBJ2-7; CDR3 length: 14; D gene: TRBD2; clone size: -; CDR3 protein: CASSLRTSGAEQYF; CDR3 DNA: TGTGCCAGCAGCCTACGGACTAGCGGGGCCGAGCAGTACTTC
V gene: TRBV5-1; J gene: TRBJ2-2; CDR3 length: 14; D gene: -; clone size: many; CDR3 protein: CASSLDPAPGELFF; CDR3 DNA: TGCGCCAGCAGCTTGGACCCAGCCCCCGGGGAGCTGTTTTTT
V gene: TRBV10-3; J gene: TRBJ2-2; CDR3 length: 21; D gene: -; clone size: -; CDR3 protein: CAISESLSGTAAGELFFFFFF; CDR3 DNA: -
V gene: TRBV27; J gene: TRBJ2-2; CDR3 length: 18; D gene: -; clone size: -; CDR3 protein: CASSLSKVTVSLTGELFF; CDR3 DNA: TGTGCCAGCAGTTTATCTAAGGTCACGGTTTCCCTTACCGGGGAGCTGTTTTTT
V gene: TRBV7-6; J gene: TRBJ2-7; CDR3 length: 12; D gene: -; clone size: few; CDR3 protein: CASSLLQGEQYF; CDR3 DNA: TGTGCCAGCAGCCTTTTACAGGGCGAGCAGTACTTC
V gene: TRBV6-2/TRBV6-3; J gene: TRBJ1-1; CDR3 length: 17; D gene: -; clone size: many; CDR3 protein: CASSETQGSSLIAEAFF; CDR3 DNA: TGTGCCAGCAGTGAAACACAGGGTTCATCTCTTATAGCTGAAGCTTTCTTT
V gene: TRBV24-1; J gene: TRBJ2-2; CDR3 length: 12; D gene: -; clone size: -; CDR3 protein: CATSVGELFFFF; CDR3 DNA: -
V gene: TRBV7-6; J gene: TRBJ2-3; CDR3 length: 17; D gene: -; clone size: many; CDR3 protein: CASSLGVARFSTDTQYF; CDR3 DNA: TGTGCCAGCAGCTTAGGAGTAGCTAGGTTTAGCACAGATACGCAGTATTTT
V gene: TRBV29-1; J gene: TRBJ2-5; CDR3 length: 12; D gene: -; clone size: -; CDR3 protein: CSVDRGGETQYF; CDR3 DNA: TGCAGCGTTGACAGGGGGGGAGAGACCCAGTACTTC
V gene: TRBV7-6; J gene: TRBJ2-7; CDR3 length: 12; D gene: TRBD2; clone size: once; CDR3 protein: CASSLGTSEQYF; CDR3 DNA: TGTGCCAGCAGCTTGGGGACTAGCGAGCAGTACTTC
V gene: TRBV19; J gene: TRBJ2-3; CDR3 length: 16; D gene: TRBD2; clone size: -; CDR3 protein: CASNPGTRISTDTQYF; CDR3 DNA: TGTGCCAGTAATCCCGGGACTAGGATATCGACAGATACGCAGTATTTT
V gene: TRBV4-2; J gene: TRBJ1-1; CDR3 length: 15; D gene: -; clone size: many; CDR3 protein: CASSQDPRGNTEAFF; CDR3 DNA: TGTGCCAGCAGCCAAGATCCTAGGGGGAACACTGAAGCTTTCTTT
V gene: TRBV29-1; J gene: TRBJ1-5; CDR3 length: 12; D gene: -; clone size: many; CDR3 protein: CSVVWGNQPQHF; CDR3 DNA: TGCAGCGTTGTTTGGGGCAATCAGCCCCAGCATTTT
V gene: TRBV12-3/TRBV12-4; J gene: TRBJ2-7; CDR3 length: 12; D gene: -; clone size: many; CDR3 protein: CASSFRGYEQYF; CDR3 DNA: TGTGCCAGCAGCTTTAGAGGCTACGAGCAGTACTTC
V gene: TRBV5-4; J gene: TRBJ1-6; CDR3 length: 15; D gene: -; clone size: many; CDR3 protein: CASSLDSPANSPLHF; CDR3 DNA: TGTGCCAGCAGCTTGGACAGTCCGGCGAATTCACCCCTCCACTTT
V gene: TRBV28; J gene: TRBJ1-1; CDR3 length: 14; D gene: -; clone size: -; CDR3 protein: CASRARAPNTEAFF; CDR3 DNA: TGTGCCAGCAGGGCCAGGGCACCGAACACTGAAGCTTTCTTT
V gene: TRBV28; J gene: TRBJ2-1; CDR3 length: 12; D gene: -; clone size: -; CDR3 protein: CASTLNYNEQFF; CDR3 DNA: TGTGCCAGTACCCTAAACTACAATGAGCAGTTCTTC
V gene: TRBV12-3/TRBV12-4; J gene: TRBJ1-1; CDR3 length: 15; D gene: -; clone size: -; CDR3 protein: CASKPTGTLNTEAFF; CDR3 DNA: TGTGCCAGCAAACCAACAGGGACACTGAACACTGAAGCTTTCTTT
V gene: TRBV4-2; J gene: TRBJ2-7; CDR3 length: 19; D gene: TRBD2; clone size: -; CDR3 protein: CASSTRLAGGPSLSYEQYF; CDR3 DNA: TGTGCCAGCAGCACTCGACTAGCGGGAGGACCTAGCCTCTCCTACGAGCAGTACTTC
V gene: TRBV3-1; J gene: TRBJ2-1; CDR3 length: 12; D gene: -; clone size: many; CDR3 protein: CASRSAVDEQFF; CDR3 DNA: TGTGCCAGCAGATCCGCAGTCGATGAGCAGTTCTTC
V gene: TRBV6-5; J gene: TRBJ2-7; CDR3 length: 16; D gene: TRBD2; clone size: many; CDR3 protein: CASSYRPGGASYEQYF; CDR3 DNA: TGTGCCAGCAGTTACCGACCGGGGGGGGCCTCCTACGAGCAGTACTTC
V gene: TRBV11-2; J gene: TRBJ2-7; CDR3 length: 17; D gene: TRBD1; clone size: -; CDR3 protein: CASSLRTGTFERYEQYF; CDR3 DNA: TGTGCCAGCAGCCTTCGGACAGGAACTTTTGAGAGATACGAGCAGTACTTC
V gene: TRBV5-1; J gene: TRBJ2-7; CDR3 length: 14; D gene: TRBD2; clone size: -; CDR3 protein: CASRPGLASYEQYF; CDR3 DNA: TGCGCCAGCCGACCGGGACTAGCCTCCTACGAGCAGTACTTC
V gene: TRBV28; J gene: TRBJ1-1; CDR3 length: 11; D gene: -; clone size: -; CDR3 protein: CASSVSREAFF; CDR3 DNA: TGTGCCAGCAGTGTAAGTAGAGAAGCTTTCTTT
V gene: TRBV4-3; J gene: TRBJ2-1; CDR3 length: 17; D gene: -; clone size: many; CDR3 protein: CASSQEQGFGTYNEQFF; CDR3 DNA: TGCGCCAGCAGCCAAGAGCAGGGGTTTGGGACCTACAATGAGCAGTTCTTC
V gene: TRBV6-6; J gene: TRBJ2-1; CDR3 length: 12; D gene: -; clone size: many; CDR3 protein: CASSPSLREQFF; CDR3 DNA: TGTGCCAGCAGTCCAAGCCTCCGTGAGCAGTTCTTC
V gene: TRBV10-1; J gene: TRBJ2-7; CDR3 length: 16; D gene: TRBD1; clone size: many; CDR3 protein: CASTQPTGLESYEQYF; CDR3 DNA: TGCGCCAGCACACAGCCGACAGGGTTGGAATCCTACGAGCAGTACTTC
V gene: TRBV6-2/TRBV6-3; J gene: TRBJ2-5; CDR3 length: 15; D gene: TRBD2; clone size: many; CDR3 protein: CASSTGLVGQETQYF; CDR3 DNA: TGTGCCAGCAGTACGGGACTAGTCGGCCAAGAGACCCAGTACTTC
V gene: TRBV2; J gene: TRBJ1-5; CDR3 length: 15; D gene: -; clone size: many; CDR3 protein: CASRVDRGSYQPQHF; CDR3 DNA: TGTGCCAGCAGAGTCGATCGGGGATCGTATCAGCCCCAGCATTTT
V gene: TRBV4-2; J gene: TRBJ1-5; CDR3 length: 18; D gene: TRBD1; clone size: many; CDR3 protein: CASSQGAMTGAGNQPQHF; CDR3 DNA: TGTGCCAGCAGCCAAGGAGCTATGACAGGGGCGGGCAATCAGCCCCAGCATTTT
V gene: TRBV5-8; J gene: TRBJ2-2; CDR3 length: 16; D gene: -; clone size: once; CDR3 protein: CASSLGIAANTGELFF; CDR3 DNA: TGTGCCAGCAGCTTGGGGATAGCGGCGAACACCGGGGAGCTGTTTTTT
V gene: TRBV18; J gene: TRBJ2-1; CDR3 length: 16; D gene: TRBD2; clone size: many; CDR3 protein: CASSPTTGGMYNEQFF; CDR3 DNA: TGTGCCAGCTCACCAACGACCGGGGGGATGTACAATGAGCAGTTCTTC
V gene: TRBV19; J gene: TRBJ2-1; CDR3 length: 15; D gene: -; clone size: few; CDR3 protein: CASSTLRSLSNEQFF; CDR3 DNA: TGTGCCAGTAGTACCCTCCGGTCCTTAAGTAATGAGCAGTTCTTC
V gene: TRBV27; J gene: TRBJ1-1; CDR3 length: 14; D gene: -; clone size: many; CDR3 protein: CASSFRPRNTEAFF; CDR3 DNA: TGTGCCAGCAGTTTCCGGCCTAGGAACACTGAAGCTTTCTTT
V gene: TRBV10-3; J gene: TRBJ1-5; CDR3 length: 14; D gene: TRBD1; clone size: many; CDR3 protein: CAISGQGGNQPQHF; CDR3 DNA: TGTGCCATCAGTGGGCAGGGGGGGAATCAGCCCCAGCATTTT
V gene: TRBV18; J gene: TRBJ2-1; CDR3 length: 13; D gene: -; clone size: many; CDR3 protein: CASSPLGAHEQFF; CDR3 DNA: TGTGCCAGCTCACCACTGGGGGCACATGAGCAGTTCTTC
V gene: TRBV7-2; J gene: TRBJ2-5; CDR3 length: 15; D gene: TRBD2; clone size: -; CDR3 protein: CASSTTGTSQETQYF; CDR3 DNA: TGTGCCAGCAGCACAACTGGGACTAGTCAAGAGACCCAGTACTTC
V gene: TRBV2; J gene: TRBJ2-3; CDR3 length: 15; D gene: TRBD2; clone size: many; CDR3 protein: CASSLSASGRKAQYF; CDR3 DNA: TGTGCCAGCAGTCTTTCCGCTAGCGGGAGGAAAGCGCAGTATTTT
V gene: TRBV19; J gene: TRBJ1-4; CDR3 length: 14; D gene: -; clone size: -; CDR3 protein: CASSPDNAGEKLFF; CDR3 DNA: TGTGCCAGTAGTCCCGATAACGCGGGCGAAAAACTGTTTTTT
V gene: TRBV19; J gene: TRBJ2-3; CDR3 length: 13; D gene: -; clone size: many; CDR3 protein: CASIQDGGDTQYF; CDR3 DNA: TGTGCCAGTATACAGGACGGGGGAGATACGCAGTATTTT
V gene: TRBV6-5; J gene: TRBJ2-2; CDR3 length: 19; D gene: TRBD1; clone size: many; CDR3 protein: CASSYAILRDRGNTGELFF; CDR3 DNA: TGTGCCAGCAGTTACGCCATCCTCCGGGACAGGGGTAACACCGGGGAGCTGTTTTTT
V gene: TRBV19; J gene: TRBJ1-6; CDR3 length: 14; D gene: -; clone size: -; CDR3 protein: CASSIDGGGSPLHF; CDR3 DNA: TGTGCCAGTAGTATCGACGGAGGTGGTTCACCCCTCCACTTT
V gene: TRBV6-2/TRBV6-3; J gene: TRBJ2-7; CDR3 length: 13; D gene: -; clone size: -; CDR3 protein: CASRSGDTYEQYF; CDR3 DNA: TGTGCCAGCAGAAGCGGGGACACCTACGAGCAGTACTTC